One sample yielded the 18 T cell receptor beta chains listed below, sequenced in a study of spatial heterogeneity in lung cancer (dated 2019 in TCRdb). Sample time point, as interpreted from the label and publication: sample taken at primary tumor resection. Without any cell sorting, TCR sequencing was performed on whole RNA extracted either from tumor and nontumor lung tissue or from cryopreserved PBMC samples. Libraries were made using 5' RACE. Sequencing used a NextSeq 500. TCRdb reprocessed the public reads (quality trimming at Q25 with fastp, clone calling with MiXCR) and kept in-frame beta chains. One record per CDR3 amino acid sequence lists the most common genes and DNA. The sample has some 11,000 distinct CDR3 sequences on record, roughly 7.9% of them singletons. The ten largest clones capture more than 20% of the sample. Sequenced here: PBMCs, sampled at surgery. The origin of the receptors is a male donor with early-stage non-small cell lung cancer.

This clonotype was counted ten times or more. The chain couples TRBV4-3 to TRBJ2-3; 8 bases are a match to TRBD2. The V and J ends lost 0 bases and 6 bases, in that order; junction bases with no gene match: 8. Germline-derived CDR1 and CDR2 are LGHNA and YSLEER. The CDR3 sequence is 16 residues long. The CDR3 coding sequence is TGCGCCAGCAGCCAAGATCCGGGGGGGGCATCCGATACGCAGTATTTT. It encodes CASSQDPGGASDTQYF.

By share, this clonotype counts as medium-sized. The V gene is TRBV18, the J gene TRBJ2-6; 8 positions match TRBD1. V dropped 6 bases and J dropped 2; count of bases not matched to a gene: 6. This CDR3 comprises 16 residues. Germline V gives CDR1 KGHSH, CDR2 LQKENI. The CDR3 reads CASSVSGGAGANVLTF. The DNA of the CDR3 is TGTGCCAGCTCCGTATCAGGGGGCGCTGGGGCCAACGTCCTGACTTTC. The full variable domain, its missing parts supplied by reference TRBV18 and TRBJ2-6, is NAGVMQNPRHLVRRRGQEARLRCSPMKGHSHVYWYRQLPEEGLKFMVYLQKENIIDESGMPKERFSAEFPKEGPSILRIQQVVRGDSAAYFCASSVSGGAGANVLTFGAGSRLTVL.

The V call is TRBV5-6, the J call TRBJ2-7; D remains ambiguous. This CDR3 contains 12 residues. V was clipped by 0 bases and J by 6 bases, with 7 bases between them. The V gene's germline CDR1 is SGHDT and CDR2 YYEEEE. The CDR3 loop is CASSLGRREQYF. CDR3 DNA sequence: TGTGCCAGCAGCTTGGGAAGACGCGAGCAGTACTTC.

This clonotype has at least ten counts. The V call is TRBV9, the J call TRBJ2-4; 8 positions agree with TRBD1. Per the germline V gene, CDR1 is SGDLS and CDR2 is YYNGEE. Trimming removed 2 bases from V and 1 base from J; junction bases left unmatched: 5. The CDR3 runs 16 residues. The CDR3 loop reads CASSVTGGSAKNIQYF. CDR3 coding DNA: TGTGCCAGCAGCGTCACAGGGGGGAGTGCCAAAAACATTCAGTACTTC.

In its sample, this clonotype ranks as medium-sized. The CDR3 DNA reads as TGTGCCACCTCAGGTGGTCCCACTAGCGGGGGTGTGAAAAACATTCAGTACTTC. This translates into CATSGGPTSGGVKNIQYF. V usage is TRBV19 and J usage is TRBJ2-4; TRBD2 agrees at 11 bases. Unmatched junction bases numbered 18, after V lost 10 bases and J lost 4 bases. The germline gives CDR1 LNHDA, CDR2 SQIVND (reference sequence). This CDR3 comprises 18 residues.

This clonotype was recorded at least ten times. CDR3 nucleotides: TGTGCCAGCAGTTTCCGGGAGGTGAATGAGCAGTTCTTC. Its translation is CASSFREVNEQFF. The rearrangement uses TRBV27 and TRBJ2-1, with TRBD2 identical over 7 bases. V lost 3 bases to trimming and J lost 7 bases; unmatched junction nucleotides: 3. This CDR3 comprises 13 residues. The germline V gene encodes CDR1 MNHEY and CDR2 SMNVEV (reference sequence).

This clonotype rates as medium-sized. The V gene is TRBV5-5, the J gene TRBJ1-6; 8 bases line up with TRBD1. The CDR3 consists of 16 residues. CDR1 is SGHKS and CDR2 is YYEKEE in the germline V gene (reference sequence). V lost 0 bases and J lost 10; bases outside the gene matches: 9. CDR3 bases: TGTGCCAGCAGCTTGGCCGGGCAGGGGGCTAGCTCACCCCTCCACTTT. Amino acids: CASSLAGQGASSPLHF.

This clonotype was observed many times. The V call is TRBV12-3 or TRBV12-4, the J call TRBJ1-2, with a possible D match to TRBD1 (5 bases). V lost 7 bases and J 4 bases, leaving 19 bases between the germline ends. The CDR3 totals 15 residues. The CDR3 sequence: CASTLRSQAGYGYTF. As DNA, the CDR3 is TGTGCCAGCACCTTAAGGTCACAGGCTGGCTATGGCTACACCTTC.

The table lists this clonotype with many counts. The chain is built from TRBV19 and TRBJ2-7, with D possibly TRBD2 on 6 matching bases. The V gene lost 1 base and the J gene lost 3 bases, with 10 bases spanning the gap. CDR1 and CDR2 from the germline V gene are LNHDA and SQIVND (reference sequence). The CDR3 runs to 14 residues. This chain's CDR3 is CASSIVGGNYEQYF. As DNA, the CDR3 is TGTGCCAGTAGTATAGTGGGAGGAAACTACGAGCAGTACTTC.

This clonotype was counted a few times. J is TRBJ2-7 and V is TRBV29-1; TRBD1 or TRBD2 may be the D gene (6 bases each). The CDR3 spans 14 residues. Germline V gives CDR1 SQVTM, CDR2 ANQGSEA. V shed 4 bases and J shed 3 bases, with 16 bases lying between them. The CDR3: CSVVGGGTVYEQYF. As DNA, the CDR3 is TGCAGCGTTGTAGGAGGGGGTACAGTCTACGAGCAGTACTTC.

The sample holds a few counts of this clonotype. This chain links TRBV5-4 with TRBJ1-4; D ambiguous. V lost 0 bases and J 4 bases, leaving 7 bases between the germline ends. The germline V gene has CDR1 SGHNT and CDR2 YYREEE (reference sequence). The CDR3 contains 14 residues. Written as DNA, the CDR3 is TGTGCCAGCAGCTTGGATGGGGTTAATGAAAAACTGTTTTTT. It codes for CASSLDGVNEKLFF. Using reference TRBV5-4 and TRBJ1-4 for the parts outside the CDR3, the full variable domain is ETGVTQSPTHLIKTRGQQVTLRCSSQSGHNTVSWYQQALGQGPQFIFQYYREEENGRGNFPPRFSGLQFPNYSSELNVNALELDDSALYLCASSLDGVNEKLFFGSGTQLSVL.

This clonotype was found many times. J is TRBJ1-3 and V is TRBV6-2 or TRBV6-3; D gene unclear. With 7 bases removed from V and 4 bases from J, the gap between germline ends came to 17 bases. The CDR3 runs 15 residues. Germline CDR1 MNHEY, CDR2 SVGEGT. CDR3 sequence (DNA): TGTGCCAGCAACGATTTAACAGCGGCCGGAAACACCATATATTTT. Protein product: CASNDLTAAGNTIYF.

Relative to its sample, this clonotype is medium-sized. The rearrangement links TRBV11-2 to TRBJ2-3; 7 bases match TRBD2. CDR3 length: 14 amino acids. Trimming removed 5 bases from V and 5 bases from J; junction bases left unmatched: 7. CDR1 and CDR2 from the germline V gene are SGHAT and FQNNGV. CDR3 in amino acids: CASSPRGDEDTQYF. CDR3 DNA sequence: TGTGCCAGCAGCCCTCGGGGGGACGAAGATACGCAGTATTTT.

This clonotype showed up just a few times. The genes are TRBV20-1 and TRBJ2-3, with TRBD1 matching 7 bases. The CDR3 runs 13 residues. V lost 2 bases, J lost 6 bases, and 5 bases stayed unmatched. CDR1 DFQATT and CDR2 SNEGSKA come from the germline V gene (reference sequence). The CDR3 reads CSARRGPYDTQYF. CDR3 nucleotides: TGCAGTGCTAGAAGGGGGCCGTACGATACGCAGTATTTT.

In its sample, this clonotype was seen many times. The V gene is TRBV16, the J gene TRBJ2-2; TRBD2 aligns across 9 bases. Germline V gene sequence: CDR1 KGHSY, CDR2 FQNENV. This CDR3 comprises 17 residues. The V gene end was trimmed by 2 bases and the J gene end by 6 bases; junction bases not matched to a gene: 10. The CDR3 protein is CASSQRSGGSSPGELFF. The CDR3, as DNA: TGTGCCAGCAGCCAACGAAGCGGGGGGTCCTCTCCCGGGGAGCTGTTTTTT.

This clonotype showed up many times. The CDR3 region is CASSLFSGQGSGEQYF. DNA of the CDR3: TGTGCCAGCAGTTTATTTTCAGGGCAGGGGTCAGGCGAGCAGTACTTC. V is TRBV27 and J is TRBJ2-7; weak D call: TRBD1 (6 bases). Germline V CDR1 and CDR2: MNHEY, SMNVEV (reference sequence). The CDR3 extends over 16 amino acids. The germline V and J ends were trimmed by 1 base and 6 bases, with 19 bases remaining between them.

This rearrangement joins TRBV28 to TRBJ2-3, with 9 nucleotides matching TRBD1. The ends lost 4 bases at V and 2 bases at J; junction bases unmatched: 1. The CDR3 totals 14 residues. Germline CDR1 reads MDHEN; CDR2 reads SYDVKM. The CDR3 is CASSWDRDTDTQYF. As DNA, the CDR3 is TGTGCCAGCAGTTGGGACAGGGACACAGATACGCAGTATTTT.

In this sample, this clonotype turned up many times. This chain joins TRBV7-2 and TRBJ2-7; no definite D call. Trimming removed 5 bases at V and 0 bases at J, with 5 bases between. The germline V gene encodes CDR1 SGHTA and CDR2 FQGNSA. This CDR3 region has 12 residues. The CDR3, as DNA: TGTGCCAGCAGCGCAAACTCCTACGAGCAGTACTTC. It translates to CASSANSYEQYF. Drawing the rest from reference TRBV7-2 and TRBJ2-7, the complete variable domain is GAGVSQSPSNKVTEKGKDVELRCDPISGHTALYWYRQSLGQGLEFLIYFQGNSAPDKSGLPSDRFSAERTGGSVSTLTIQRTQQEDSAVYLCASSANSYEQYFGPGTRLTVT.